This passage covers 4 T cell receptor beta chains from one sample sequenced in a study of blood T cell repertoires in COVID-19. The assay was immunoSEQ multiplex PCR, and TCRdb's table has in-frame clones only and misses some. The repertoire holds around 67,000 clones, roughly four fifths seen once, with around a third in the top ten. Sequencing was performed on peripheral blood. These receptors were obtained from a man aged 70 or older with acute or convalescent COVID-19.

The chain carries TRBV29-1 and TRBJ1-1; a possible D gene is TRBD1 (5 bases). This CDR3 contains 11 residues. Germline lookup yields CDR1 SQVTM and CDR2 ANQGSEA. V lost 6 bases and J 5 bases, leaving 10 bases between the germline ends. The CDR3 DNA follows: TGCAGCGTGGGAGGGGTAACTGAAGCTTTCTTT. Its translation: CSVGGVTEAFF.

The chain carries TRBV19 and TRBJ1-6, with 9 bases lining up with TRBD1. V lost 10 bases, J lost 7 bases, and 5 bases stayed unmatched. Germline V lookup: CDR1 LNHDA, CDR2 SQIVND (reference sequence). CDR3 length equals 13 residues. CDR3 DNA sequence: TGTGCCACCGGGGACAGGGTAAATTCACCCCTCCACTTT. Amino acid sequence: CATGDRVNSPLHF.

The rearrangement joins TRBV5-4 to TRBJ1-1; no firm D call. This CDR3 spans 13 amino acids. Germline CDR1 reads SGHNT; CDR2 reads YYREEE (reference sequence). With 4 bases removed from V and 2 bases from J, the gap between germline ends came to 9 bases. The CDR3 spells CASSTQINTEAFF. The CDR3 nucleotides read TGTGCCAGCAGCACTCAAATTAACACTGAAGCTTTCTTT.

V is TRBV5-1 and J is TRBJ1-5; 8 bases agree with TRBD1. This CDR3 is built from 16 residues. V shed 5 bases and J 3 bases; nucleotides not matched to a gene: 10. From germline, CDR1 is SGHRS and CDR2 YFSETQ. The CDR3 region is CASSVSPGGYNQPQHF. The DNA for the CDR3 is TGCGCCAGCAGTGTGTCTCCAGGGGGCTACAATCAGCCCCAGCATTTT.